These 17 T cell receptor beta chains originate from one sample sequenced in a study of identical twins. Each CDR3 protein gets one entry after TCRdb re-called the 5' RACE reads with MiXCR. Here the sample spans approximately 490,000 distinct CDR3 sequences, around 22% being singletons. The same sample was also studied in work on yellow fever vaccine responses in identical twins.

Sequencing was performed on CD4+ T cells sorted from blood. Receptors were obtained from a woman aged 18-29 years in good health.

The chain uses TRBV5-1 and TRBJ2-1; TRBD2 matches 7 bases. CDR1 is SGHRS and CDR2 is YFSETQ in the germline V gene. The V gene end was trimmed by 0 bases and the J gene end by 5 bases; junction bases not matched to a gene: 5. This CDR3 contains 15 residues. The CDR3 nucleotides read TGCGCCAGCAGCTTGGTAGGGCTAGCGGACAATGAGCAGTTCTTC. It encodes CASSLVGLADNEQFF.

This clonotype appeared a few times. The chain joins TRBV7-2 to TRBJ2-5; possibly TRBD2 for D (7 bases). The CDR3 is 15 amino acids. Trimming cost V 1 base and J 1 base, with 10 bases left between them. CDR1 SGHTA and CDR2 FQGNSA come from the germline V gene. This CDR3 reads CASSLGGGVQETQYF. In DNA form, the CDR3 reads TGTGCCAGCAGCTTAGGAGGGGGGGTCCAAGAGACCCAGTACTTC.

The chain employs TRBV15 and TRBJ1-1; a possible D gene is TRBD1 (6 bases). The germline CDR1 and CDR2 sequences are LNHNV and YYDKDF (reference sequence). Trimming stripped 1 base from V and 4 bases from J, with 13 bases between. This CDR3 is built from 15 residues. The CDR3 protein is CATSRGQGWGTEAFF. CDR3 DNA sequence: TGTGCCACCAGCAGAGGCCAGGGGTGGGGCACTGAAGCTTTCTTT.

The chain uses TRBV6-6 and TRBJ2-1; D is unclear. CDR3 size: 12 residues. Germline CDR1 MNHNY, CDR2 SVGAGI (reference sequence). The ends were cut back, 0 bases at V and 10 bases at J, with 7 bases in the middle. The CDR3 sequence: CASSYSISEQFF. DNA of the CDR3: TGTGCCAGCAGTTACTCGATTTCAGAGCAGTTCTTC.

V is TRBV12-3 or TRBV12-4 and J is TRBJ2-4; maybe TRBD2 (7 bases). Trimming took 5 bases from V and 1 from J, leaving 15 bases between them. CDR3 length: 16 amino acids. CDR3 nucleotides: TGTGCCAGCAGTGCCTCAGGGAGGGGGGCCAAAAACATTCAGTACTTC. Translation gives CASSASGRGAKNIQYF.

This clonotype has more than one count but fewer than ten. The CDR3, as DNA: TGTGCCAGCAGCTTAAGGACAGGGATTAACGAAAAACTGTTTTTT. Translation gives CASSLRTGINEKLFF. This rearrangement joins TRBV7-9 to TRBJ1-4; 8 positions agree with TRBD1. The junction had 7 bases not matched to a gene; V was cut back by 2 bases and J by 8 bases. Germline V lookup: CDR1 SEHNR, CDR2 FQNEAQ (reference sequence). The CDR3 has 15 residues.

This chain links TRBV20-1 with TRBJ1-3; TRBD1 might be the D (6 bases). Trimming left V 6 bases short and J 0 bases short, with 12 bases between. There are 14 residues in the CDR3. The germline V gene encodes CDR1 DFQATT and CDR2 SNEGSKA (reference sequence). In DNA, the CDR3 is TGCAGTGCGAAACAGGGCCACTCTGGAAACACCATATATTTT. Amino acid sequence: CSAKQGHSGNTIYF.

The chain couples TRBV4-1 to TRBJ2-1; weak D call: TRBD2 (6 bases). The V gene lost 1 base and the J gene lost 5 bases, with 18 bases spanning the gap. Germline assignment: CDR1 MGHRA and CDR2 YSYEKL. The CDR3 is 17 amino acids. The CDR3 reads CASSQGLRRRGDNEQFF. The DNA for the CDR3 is TGCGCCAGCAGCCAAGGGTTGCGGAGGAGGGGCGACAATGAGCAGTTCTTC.

This chain connects TRBV12-3 or TRBV12-4 to TRBJ2-1, with D possibly TRBD1 on 6 matching bases. The CDR3 is 16 amino acids. Trimming pared 5 bases from V and 0 bases from J, leaving 14 bases between. CDR3 nucleotides: TGTGCCAGCAGTCCGAGGACAGCCAGCTCCTACAATGAGCAGTTCTTC. Translated: CASSPRTASSYNEQFF.

The chain joins TRBV11-2 to TRBJ2-1; weak D call: TRBD2 (5 bases). Germline assignment: CDR1 SGHAT and CDR2 FQNNGV. Between the trimmed V and J ends, which lost 5 bases and 4 bases, there was a span of 18 bases. This CDR3 is built from 16 residues. This CDR3 reads CASSPPLAGSYNEQFF. Here the CDR3 DNA reads TGTGCCAGCAGCCCTCCTCTAGCCGGCTCTTACAATGAGCAGTTCTTC. The complete variable domain, with remaining parts taken from reference TRBV11-2 and TRBJ2-1, reads EAGVAQSPRYKIIEKRQSVAFWCNPISGHATLYWYQQILGQGPKLLIQFQNNGVVDDSQLPKDRFSAERLKGVDSTLKIQPAKLEDSAVYLCASSPPLAGSYNEQFFGPGTRLTVL.

The rearrangement uses TRBV28 and TRBJ2-7; 12 bases fit TRBD2. Germline V gene lookup returns CDR1 MDHEN and CDR2 SYDVKM. This CDR3 contains 19 residues. J was trimmed by 0 bases and V by 2 bases; bases with no gene match: 11. CDR3 nucleotides: TGTGCCAGCAGTTTAGGCCCGGGGACTAGCGGGTATGCCTCCTACGAGCAGTACTTC. Its protein product is CASSLGPGTSGYASYEQYF.

The chain uses TRBV20-1 and TRBJ2-7; TRBD2 matches at 13 bases. From germline, CDR1 is DFQATT and CDR2 SNEGSKA (reference sequence). The V gene end was trimmed by 6 bases and the J gene end by 4 bases; junction bases not matched to a gene: 12. The CDR3 spans 16 residues. The CDR3 loop reads CSASGTSGTSGYEQYF. The CDR3, as DNA: TGCAGTGCAAGCGGGACTAGCGGGACTTCCGGATACGAGCAGTACTTC.

The CDR3 here is CASSLVAGSNTEAFF. The CDR3 DNA sequence: TGTGCCAGCAGCTTAGTCGCAGGGTCGAACACTGAAGCTTTCTTT. This rearrangement joins TRBV7-8 to TRBJ1-1, with a tentative D call TRBD1 (5 bases). The V and J ends lost 1 base and 1 base respectively, with 10 bases between them. This CDR3 is built from 15 residues. Germline CDR1 SGHVS, CDR2 FQNEAQ.

The V and J genes are TRBV29-1 and TRBJ2-1; the D gene could be TRBD1 or TRBD2 (6 bases each). Germline CDR1 SQVTM, CDR2 ANQGSEA. This CDR3 spans 13 amino acids. V was trimmed by 3 bases and J by 2 bases, leaving 8 bases between them. CDR3 region: CSVDGGPYNEQFF. The CDR3 DNA is TGCAGCGTTGACGGGGGCCCCTACAATGAGCAGTTCTTC.

The V and J genes are TRBV5-1 and TRBJ2-3; 10 bases are a match to TRBD2. The CDR3 consists of 16 residues. Germline CDR1 SGHRS, CDR2 YFSETQ. The ends lost 4 bases at V and 7 bases at J; junction bases unmatched: 12. The CDR3 sequence is CASSAPGTSETNTQYF. Written as DNA, the CDR3 is TGCGCCAGCAGCGCCCCCGGGACTAGCGAGACGAATACGCAGTATTTT.

V usage is TRBV3-1 and J usage is TRBJ2-7; 11 positions agree with TRBD1. In germline, CDR1 is LGHDT, CDR2 YNNKEL (reference sequence). CDR3 length equals 17 residues. The trim removed 4 bases at V and 6 bases at J, leaving 14 bases unmatched. CDR3: CASSPNLGQGALGEQYV. The CDR3, as DNA: TGTGCCAGCAGCCCAAATCTTGGACAGGGGGCGTTGGGCGAGCAGTACGTC.

In its sample, this clonotype was seen a few times. The chain uses TRBV7-9 and TRBJ2-2, with unresolved D. Germline-derived CDR1 and CDR2 are SEHNR and FQNEAQ (reference sequence). The CDR3 has 13 amino acids. The ends were cut back, 5 bases at V and 4 bases at J, with 8 bases in the middle. The CDR3 is CASSGESTGELFF. The CDR3 nucleotides are TGTGCCAGCAGCGGCGAGAGCACCGGGGAGCTGTTTTTT.